A single T cell receptor beta chain is shown here with its context. Its antigen is not identified. 13 Jbeta primers and 60 Vbeta primers were used for the PCR. Method: immunoSEQ multiplex PCR; TCRdb's copy keeps in-frame clones and lacks some. Seen here are about 190,000 clones, roughly four fifths observed once, and the top ten hold about 1.6%. This record belongs to a study of cytomegalovirus exposure and HLA in healthy donors. About the research overall: From donors who were HLA-typed, an early data release held 70 million to 90 million unique TCRs. General study results and limits: Excluded: some indistinguishable V segments such as TRBV6-2 and TRBV6-3. A previous analysis found most TCR beta V segments productive roughly 90% or roughly 30% of the time.

Trimming removed 3 bases from V and 3 bases from J, with 15 bases in between. The CDR3 covers 15 residues. Germline V lookup: CDR1 SGDLS, CDR2 YYNGEE. The sequencing input was PBMCs. This clonotype originated in a man aged 50 to 60 in good health and CMV-seronegative. The chain couples TRBV9 to TRBJ2-5; TRBD2 might be the D (7 bases). Here the CDR3 reads CASSGGGGGEETQYF. The CDR3 coding sequence is TGTGCCAGCAGCGGGGGAGGAGGGGGGGAAGAGACCCAGTACTTC.